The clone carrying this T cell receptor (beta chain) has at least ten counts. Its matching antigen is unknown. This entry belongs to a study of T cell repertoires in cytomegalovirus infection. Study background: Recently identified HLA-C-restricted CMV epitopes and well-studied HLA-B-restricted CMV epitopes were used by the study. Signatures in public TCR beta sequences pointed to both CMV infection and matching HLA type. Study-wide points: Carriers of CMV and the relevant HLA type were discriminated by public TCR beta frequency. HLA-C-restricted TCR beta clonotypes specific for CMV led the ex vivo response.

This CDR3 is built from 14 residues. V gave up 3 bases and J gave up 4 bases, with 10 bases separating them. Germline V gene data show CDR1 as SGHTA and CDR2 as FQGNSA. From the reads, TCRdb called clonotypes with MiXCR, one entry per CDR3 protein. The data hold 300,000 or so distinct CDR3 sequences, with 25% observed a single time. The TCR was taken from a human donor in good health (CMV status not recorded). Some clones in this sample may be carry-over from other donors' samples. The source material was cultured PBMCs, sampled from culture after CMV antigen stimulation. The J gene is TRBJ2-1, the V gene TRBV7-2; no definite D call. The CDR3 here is CASSLFKGYNEQFF. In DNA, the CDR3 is TGTGCCAGCAGCTTGTTTAAAGGATACAATGAGCAGTTCTTC.